Shown below are 25 T cell receptor beta chains from a single sample sequenced in a study of cytomegalovirus exposure and HLA in healthy donors. Both 60 Vbeta primers and 13 Jbeta primers went into the PCR. Method: immunoSEQ multiplex PCR; TCRdb's copy keeps in-frame clones and lacks some. The sample records 130,000 to 150,000 clones, 68% being singletons. The sequenced material came from PBMCs. These TCRs come from a man in his sixties in good health and CMV-seronegative.

The chain couples TRBV2 to TRBJ1-5; tentative D call: TRBD1 (6 bases). Trimming removed 3 bases from V and 2 bases from J, with 11 bases in between. Germline-derived CDR1 and CDR2 are SNHLY and FYNNEI. The CDR3 is 15 residues long. The CDR3: CASSDVGAGNQPQHF. As DNA, the CDR3 is TGTGCCAGCAGTGATGTGGGGGCGGGCAATCAGCCCCAGCATTTT.

The rearrangement links TRBV21-1 to TRBJ2-7; the table's TRBD1 call for D was not verified on the DNA. TRBV21-1 is an annotated pseudogene. The CDR3 contains 15 residues. The CDR3 sequence: CASSRLGTGFYEQYF. In nucleotides, the CDR3 is TGTGCCAGCAGCCGACTGGGGACAGGATTCTACGAGCAGTACTTC.

The table lists this clone with a count of one. This chain links TRBV5-1 with TRBJ1-1; D gene ambiguous. The CDR3 runs 14 residues. Germline V CDR1 and CDR2: SGHRS, YFSETQ. Trimming took 3 bases from V and 1 from J, leaving 10 bases between them. CDR3 sequence reads: CASSSDITNTEAFF. The DNA of the CDR3 is TGCGCCAGCAGCTCCGACATAACGAACACTGAAGCTTTCTTT.

This clone was seen once. The rearrangement uses TRBV5-1 and TRBJ2-3, with TRBD2 matching over 7 bases. In germline, CDR1 is SGHRS, CDR2 YFSETQ. This CDR3 is 15 amino acids long. With V trimmed by 1 base and J by 6 bases, 8 bases remained unmatched. For the CDR3, the DNA is TGCGCCAGCAGCTTGTCAGCGGGACTCACTGATACGCAGTATTTT. It specifies CASSLSAGLTDTQYF.

In its sample, this clone was seen a few times. The chain uses TRBV28 and TRBJ1-1; a weak D match, TRBD1 (6 bases). The V gene lost 6 bases and the J gene lost 1 base, with 15 bases spanning the gap. Germline values: CDR1 MDHEN, CDR2 SYDVKM. There are 15 residues in the CDR3. The CDR3 region has the DNA TGTGCCAGCAGGAGCCGGGCGGGGGCGAACACTGAAGCTTTCTTT. As protein: CASRSRAGANTEAFF.

V is TRBV28 and J is TRBJ2-7; D gene ambiguous. The CDR3 totals 14 residues. Germline assignment: CDR1 MDHEN and CDR2 SYDVKM. The V end lost 2 bases, the J end lost 0 bases, and 8 bases lay between the germline ends. Written as DNA, the CDR3 is TGTGCCAGCAGTTTAACGGTTTCCTCCTACGAGCAGTACTTC. It codes for CASSLTVSSYEQYF.

This clone was counted only a few times. The chain uses TRBV19 and TRBJ2-7; D ambiguous. V gave up 6 bases and J gave up 7 bases, with 13 bases separating them. Per the germline V gene, CDR1 is LNHDA and CDR2 is SQIVND (reference sequence). This CDR3 is 12 amino acids long. CDR3 loop: CASSPSGREQYF. The CDR3 region has the DNA TGTGCCAGTAGCCCTTCAGGTCGTGAGCAGTACTTC. Complete variable domain (other parts from reference TRBV19 and TRBJ2-7): DGGITQSPKYLFRKEGQNVTLSCEQNLNHDAMYWYRQDPGQGLRLIYYSQIVNDFQKGDIAEGYSVSREKKESFPLTVTSAQKNPTAFYLCASSPSGREQYFGPGTRLTVT.

This clone showed up just once. The gene calls are TRBV13 and TRBJ2-3, with D possibly being TRBD2 (6 bases). In germline, CDR1 is PRHDT, CDR2 FYEKMQ (reference sequence). V was shortened by 3 bases and J by 1 base, with 11 bases between the two germline ends. This CDR3 spans 15 amino acids. The DNA for the CDR3 is TGTGCCAGCAGCTTTGGGACTTCGCGCACAGATACGCAGTATTTT. This translates into CASSFGTSRTDTQYF.

The rearrangement links TRBV25-1 to TRBJ2-3, with unresolved D. Trimming stripped 1 base from V and 6 bases from J, with 11 bases between. There are 14 residues in the CDR3. The germline V gene has CDR1 MGHDK and CDR2 SYGVNS. Written as DNA, the CDR3 is TGTGCCAGCAGTGAATCGGTTTCCGGGGATACGCAGTATTTT. This codes for CASSESVSGDTQYF.

The CDR3 spells CASSLQGGYEQYF. The CDR3 DNA reads TGTGCCAGCAGTTTGCAGGGAGGCTACGAGCAGTACTTC. J is TRBJ2-7 and V is TRBV27; D is perhaps TRBD2 (6 bases). CDR1 is MNHEY, CDR2 SMNVEV, per germline (reference sequence). Trimming pared 3 bases from V and 3 bases from J, leaving 9 bases between. This CDR3 is built from 13 residues.

The chain uses TRBV19 and TRBJ1-5, with D possibly matching TRBD1 (5 bases). This CDR3 has 17 amino acids. CDR1 LNHDA and CDR2 SQIVND come from the germline V gene (reference sequence). V lost 10 bases to trimming and J lost 2 bases, with 24 bases between them. CDR3 residues: CATTKVRASGGNQPQHF. The CDR3 DNA sequence: TGTGCCACCACAAAGGTCAGGGCCTCCGGTGGCAATCAGCCCCAGCATTTT.

This rearrangement joins TRBV7-2 to TRBJ1-5; D remains unclear. Germline V gives CDR1 SGHTA, CDR2 FQGNSA. The V and J ends lost 1 base and 2 bases respectively, with 6 bases between them. The CDR3 has 14 residues. This CDR3 is CASSLDQGNQPQHF. DNA of the CDR3: TGTGCCAGCAGCTTAGACCAGGGCAATCAGCCCCAGCATTTT. The full variable domain, rest sourced from reference TRBV7-2 and TRBJ1-5, is GAGVSQSPSNKVTEKGKDVELRCDPISGHTALYWYRQSLGQGLEFLIYFQGNSAPDKSGLPSDRFSAERTGGSVSTLTIQRTQQEDSAVYLCASSLDQGNQPQHFGDGTRLSIL.

The chain has TRBV9 and TRBJ1-3, with D possibly being TRBD1 (5 bases). V was trimmed by 2 bases and J by 3 bases, leaving 9 bases between them. Germline CDR1 SGDLS, CDR2 YYNGEE. This CDR3 is built from 14 residues. The CDR3 DNA follows: TGTGCCAGCAGCGTTAGCCAGGGTGGAAACACCATATATTTT. Residues: CASSVSQGGNTIYF.

In regard to this clone: Other DNA sequences within the sample encode an identical CDR3. V is TRBV5-1 and J is TRBJ1-1; TRBD1 is a possible D gene (5 bases). Trimming took off 4 bases at V and 0 bases at J, with 10 bases between the two ends. Germline CDR1 is SGHRS and CDR2 is YFSETQ. This CDR3 comprises 14 residues. CDR3 in DNA: TGCGCCAGCAGCCCGGGACTGATGAACACTGAAGCTTTCTTT. Its protein is CASSPGLMNTEAFF.

The rearrangement uses TRBV11-2 and TRBJ2-1, with no clear D. This CDR3 has 13 residues. Per the germline V gene, CDR1 is SGHAT and CDR2 is FQNNGV. The germline V and J ends were trimmed by 7 bases and 4 bases, with 11 bases remaining between them. CDR3 residues: CASTTPNYNEQFF. CDR3 bases: TGTGCCAGCACCACTCCGAATTACAATGAGCAGTTCTTC. The complete variable domain, with remaining parts taken from reference TRBV11-2 and TRBJ2-1, reads EAGVAQSPRYKIIEKRQSVAFWCNPISGHATLYWYQQILGQGPKLLIQFQNNGVVDDSQLPKDRFSAERLKGVDSTLKIQPAKLEDSAVYLCASTTPNYNEQFFGPGTRLTVL.

The sample holds one count of this clone. This chain joins TRBV29-1 and TRBJ2-6, with 7 nucleotides matching TRBD1. After removal of 3 bases from V and 0 bases from J, the junction contained 8 bases not matched to a gene. The CDR3 extends over 17 amino acids. The germline V gene has CDR1 SQVTM and CDR2 ANQGSEA. CDR3 protein: CSVDDRDTPSGANVLTF. For the CDR3, the DNA is TGCAGCGTTGATGACAGGGATACTCCCTCTGGGGCCAACGTCCTGACTTTC.

This rearrangement joins TRBV19 to TRBJ1-1, with D unclear. V gave up 7 bases and J gave up 0 bases, with 15 bases separating them. This CDR3 spans 15 amino acids. Germline V gene data show CDR1 as LNHDA and CDR2 as SQIVND (reference sequence). The chain's CDR3 is CASTIQALLNTEAFF. CDR3 nucleotides: TGTGCCAGTACCATCCAGGCTCTGTTGAACACTGAAGCTTTCTTT.

The V call is TRBV2, the J call TRBJ1-1; 8 nucleotides agree with TRBD1. CDR1 is SNHLY and CDR2 is FYNNEI in the germline V gene. The CDR3 contains 15 residues. V shed 7 bases and J 1 base; nucleotides not matched to a gene: 8. Written as DNA, the CDR3 is TGTGCCAGCACTGAGACAGGGGCCCGGAACACTGAAGCTTTCTTT. Amino acids: CASTETGARNTEAFF.

This rearrangement joins TRBV18 to TRBJ2-7; D is perhaps TRBD2 (5 bases). CDR3 size: 14 residues. The V end was cut by 4 bases, the J end by 3 bases, with 13 bases between. Per germline, CDR1 KGHSH and CDR2 LQKENI. CDR3 nucleotide sequence: TGTGCCAGCTCACTACCCGGGAAACTCTACGAGCAGTACTTC. Its protein is CASSLPGKLYEQYF.

This chain connects TRBV6-6 to TRBJ2-2, with TRBD1 identical over 7 bases. This CDR3 contains 15 residues. Trimming removed 2 bases from V and 3 bases from J; junction bases left unmatched: 3. In germline, CDR1 is MNHNY, CDR2 SVGAGI (reference sequence). The CDR3 protein is CASSYKGADTGELFF. The CDR3 DNA is TGTGCCAGCAGTTACAAGGGGGCCGACACCGGGGAGCTGTTTTTT.

The CDR3 sequence: CASSEQGDNSPLHF. The CDR3 coding sequence is TGTGCCAGCAGTGAACAAGGGGATAATTCACCCCTCCACTTT. This rearrangement joins TRBV6-1 to TRBJ1-6; D perhaps matches TRBD1 (5 bases). The ends were cut back, 2 bases at V and 5 bases at J, with 7 bases in the middle. The CDR3 has 14 amino acids. Germline V gene data show CDR1 as MNHNS and CDR2 as SASEGT.

This chain uses TRBV6-5 with TRBJ2-7, with 10 positions matching TRBD2. The CDR3 is made up of 16 amino acids. With V trimmed by 2 bases and J by 3 bases, 7 bases remained unmatched. From germline, CDR1 is MNHEY and CDR2 SVGAGI. The CDR3, as DNA: TGTGCCAGCAGTTACCTCGGACTAGCGGAGATCTACGAGCAGTACTTC. Residues: CASSYLGLAEIYEQYF.

The gene calls are TRBV6-5 and TRBJ2-5; 13 positions match TRBD2. V was clipped by 7 bases and J by 7 bases; unmatched bases: 9. CDR1 MNHEY and CDR2 SVGAGI come from the germline V gene. CDR3 length: 15 residues. The CDR3 DNA reads as TGTGCCAGCAACCTACTAGCGGGGGGGCTTGGGACCCAGTACTTC. Its protein product is CASNLLAGGLGTQYF.

The chain employs TRBV5-1 and TRBJ1-2, with D hard to call. In germline, CDR1 is SGHRS, CDR2 YFSETQ. V lost 0 bases and J 4 bases, leaving 7 bases between the germline ends. The CDR3 has 13 residues. The CDR3: CASSLGPSYGYTF. The CDR3 bases are TGCGCCAGCAGCTTGGGGCCCAGCTATGGCTACACCTTC.

There are a few counts of this clone. The chain uses TRBV5-1 and TRBJ1-2; TRBD1 might be the D (5 bases). The CDR3 loop spans 13 amino acids. Germline lookup yields CDR1 SGHRS and CDR2 YFSETQ. V was pared by 5 bases and J by 0 bases, with 8 bases between. In DNA, the CDR3 is TGCGCCAGCAGTGAAGGGGCTAACTATGGCTACACCTTC. It codes for CASSEGANYGYTF.